Shown below are 14 T cell receptor beta chains from a single sample sequenced in a study of blood T cell repertoires in COVID-19. Repertoires were generated with immunoSEQ multiplex PCR, while TCRdb's copy carries only in-frame clones and drops some. The repertoire holds 72,000 or so clones, with 85% to 90% as singletons. Source material: peripheral blood. The receptors derive from a woman over 75 with active or convalescent COVID-19.

V and J are TRBV5-4 and TRBJ2-7; TRBD1 might be the D (7 bases). The CDR3 is 16 residues long. Germline values: CDR1 SGHNT, CDR2 YYREEE (reference sequence). V lost 3 bases to trimming and J lost 2 bases, with 18 bases between them. The CDR3 protein is CASSSGGRTGTYEQYF. CDR3 bases: TGTGCCAGCAGCTCCGGAGGGCGGACAGGCACCTACGAGCAGTACTTC.

This rearrangement joins TRBV7-2 to TRBJ1-5; 9 nucleotides line up with TRBD1. The CDR3 has 13 residues. V shed 8 bases, J shed 3 bases, and the junction held 2 bases outside the gene matches. The germline V gene has CDR1 SGHTA and CDR2 FQGNSA. CDR3 sequence reads: CASGTGINQPQHF. The DNA of the CDR3 is TGTGCCAGCGGGACAGGGATCAATCAGCCCCAGCATTTT.

V usage is TRBV18 and J usage is TRBJ2-1, with a possible D match to TRBD1 (7 bases). V was shortened by 8 bases and J by 6 bases, with 20 bases between the two germline ends. The CDR3 is 15 residues long. The V gene's germline CDR1 is KGHSH and CDR2 LQKENI. The CDR3 DNA reads as TGTGCCAGCCAATCCAGGGGGGTAACGGTCAATGAGCAGTTCTTC. Translation gives CASQSRGVTVNEQFF.

The chain uses TRBV30 and TRBJ1-4; 7 nucleotides agree with TRBD1. The CDR3 is 15 amino acids. Germline V gene sequence: CDR1 GTSNPN, CDR2 SVGIG (reference sequence). The junction had 16 bases not matched to a gene; V was cut back by 7 bases and J by 8 bases. CDR3 region: CALRQSGTAREKLFF. CDR3 bases: TGTGCCTTAAGACAATCCGGGACAGCTCGGGAAAAACTGTTTTTT.

This rearrangement joins TRBV7-2 to TRBJ2-1; D may be TRBD2 (6 bases). Germline CDR1 reads SGHTA; CDR2 reads FQGNSA. The CDR3 is 14 residues long. V was clipped by 4 bases and J by 4 bases, with 11 bases between them. The CDR3 DNA sequence: TGTGCCAGCAGCTCAGACGCGGGGTACAATGAGCAGTTCTTC. It translates to CASSSDAGYNEQFF.

The chain links TRBV7-2 to TRBJ1-2; a weak D match, TRBD1 (6 bases). V dropped 1 base and J dropped 8 bases, with 17 bases sitting between them. Germline V lookup: CDR1 SGHTA, CDR2 FQGNSA. The CDR3 has 15 residues. CDR3 amino acids: CASSLGWSGGGGYTF. CDR3 sequence (DNA): TGTGCCAGCAGCTTAGGATGGTCGGGGGGCGGAGGCTACACCTTC. The variable domain in full, with the rest retrieved from reference TRBV7-2 and TRBJ1-2, is GAGVSQSPSNKVTEKGKDVELRCDPISGHTALYWYRQSLGQGLEFLIYFQGNSAPDKSGLPSDRFSAERTGGSVSTLTIQRTQQEDSAVYLCASSLGWSGGGGYTFGSGTRLTVV.

The genes are TRBV30 and TRBJ1-2; no reliable D call. Per the germline V gene, CDR1 is GTSNPN and CDR2 is SVGIG (reference sequence). This CDR3 is 11 amino acids long. Trimming cost V 1 base and J 7 bases, with 7 bases left between them. The CDR3 region has the DNA TGTGCCTGGAGTGCCGGGTCTGGCTACACCTTC. It encodes CAWSAGSGYTF.

V usage is TRBV7-2 and J usage is TRBJ2-7, with D unresolved. V shed 2 bases and J shed 0 bases, with 11 bases lying between them. The CDR3 contains 15 residues. Germline V gene lookup returns CDR1 SGHTA and CDR2 FQGNSA. The CDR3 region has the DNA TGTGCCAGCAGCTTATATCAGGTGGGCTCCTACGAGCAGTACTTC. Translating gives CASSLYQVGSYEQYF.

The CDR3 reads CASSNTQGIGAFF. The CDR3 DNA follows: TGTGCCAGCAGTAACACACAGGGGATAGGTGCTTTCTTT. The chain employs TRBV12-3 or TRBV12-4 and TRBJ1-1, with TRBD1 identical over 7 bases. V gave up 5 bases and J gave up 11 bases; unmatched junction bases: 11. The CDR3 is 13 amino acids.

This rearrangement joins TRBV5-1 to TRBJ2-7; D gene ambiguous. The CDR3 has 15 amino acids. V dropped 0 bases and J dropped 3 bases, with 13 bases sitting between them. Looked up from germline, CDR1 is SGHRS and CDR2 is YFSETQ. CDR3 loop: CASSLGSRSNYEQYF. For the CDR3, the DNA is TGCGCCAGCAGCTTGGGGTCCAGATCGAACTACGAGCAGTACTTC.

This clone was seen once. The chain combines TRBV19 with TRBJ2-7, with D uncertain. The CDR3 runs to 13 residues. Germline CDR1 is LNHDA and CDR2 is SQIVND (reference sequence). Between the trimmed V and J ends, which lost 3 bases and 6 bases, there was a span of 12 bases. CDR3 amino acids: CASSIGVAAEQYF. The DNA for the CDR3 is TGTGCCAGTAGTATTGGAGTGGCGGCCGAGCAGTACTTC.

The chain's CDR3 is CASSLGTSGGMRSEYF. CDR3 nucleotides: TGTGCCAGCAGTTTGGGGACTAGCGGGGGGATGAGGTCGGAGTACTTC. The V gene is TRBV6-2 or TRBV6-3, the J gene TRBJ2-5; 15 nucleotides match TRBD2. The CDR3 is made up of 16 amino acids. CDR1 and CDR2 from the germline V gene are MNHEY and SVGEGT. After removal of 4 bases from V and 12 bases from J, the junction contained 12 bases not matched to a gene.

The V gene is TRBV4-2, the J gene TRBJ2-1, with 8 bases identical to TRBD1. V lost 0 bases and J lost 3; bases outside the gene matches: 13. CDR1 is LGHNA, CDR2 YNFKEQ, per germline. The CDR3 runs 19 residues. The CDR3: CASSQDPLRGQGDYNEQFF. The DNA for the CDR3 is TGTGCCAGCAGCCAAGATCCCCTTCGAGGACAGGGTGACTACAATGAGCAGTTCTTC.

V is TRBV9 and J is TRBJ2-1; 7 bases are a match to TRBD2. V lost 4 bases and J lost 10; bases outside the gene matches: 11. This CDR3 spans 14 amino acids. In germline, CDR1 is SGDLS, CDR2 YYNGEE. The CDR3 region has the DNA TGTGCCAGCAGCTCCTCGGGGGGAAGAAAGGAGCAGTTCTTC. Protein: CASSSSGGRKEQFF.